The sequence of this TCR beta chain was determined in a study of blood T cell repertoires in COVID-19. Per the study methods: Using reference gene primer amplification, nucleated cell counts were estimated. Libraries were prepared by immunoSEQ multiplex PCR; TCRdb keeps only in-frame clonotypes and omits some of them. V and J calls plus clone size are reproduced from that table; the DNA served to infer D and trimming. The data hold about 190,000 clones, with roughly 80% observed a single time. This CDR3 has 14 residues. Trimming removed 4 bases at V and 4 bases at J, with 11 bases between. Per the germline V gene, CDR1 is SGHAT and CDR2 is FQNNGV.

Sequenced input: peripheral blood. This clonotype was sampled from a woman in her forties or fifties with acute or convalescent COVID-19. The chain combines TRBV11-2 with TRBJ2-1; possibly TRBD2 for D (6 bases). The CDR3 reads CASSSTTSYNEQFF. The CDR3 bases are TGTGCCAGCAGCTCTACGACTAGTTACAATGAGCAGTTCTTC.